These 27 T cell receptor beta chains came from one sample sequenced in a study of cytomegalovirus exposure and HLA in healthy donors. The PCR used 60 Vbeta and 13 Jbeta primers. Repertoires were generated with immunoSEQ multiplex PCR, while TCRdb's copy carries only in-frame clones and drops some. The table lists some 130,000 clones, approximately 61% of them singletons. The sequencing input was PBMCs. The origin of the receptors is a human donor in good health.

V and J are TRBV7-9 and TRBJ2-3; tentatively, D is TRBD2 (7 bases). This CDR3 region has 19 residues. Germline V gene lookup returns CDR1 SEHNR and CDR2 FQNEAQ (reference sequence). The V gene lost 6 bases and the J gene lost 2 bases, with 27 bases spanning the gap. The CDR3 here is CASSSTTGGEWVNTDTQYF. As DNA, the CDR3 is TGTGCCAGCAGTTCTACGACGGGGGGCGAATGGGTCAACACAGATACGCAGTATTTT.

This sequence joins TRBV4-3 and TRBJ2-3, with D possibly matching TRBD2 (6 bases). This CDR3 is built from 16 residues. Germline values: CDR1 LGHNA, CDR2 YSLEER. Trimming cost V 1 base and J 4 bases, with 15 bases left between them. The CDR3 loop is CASSQASGGQADTQYF. The CDR3 DNA reads as TGCGCCAGCAGCCAAGCCTCTGGAGGGCAGGCAGATACGCAGTATTTT.

The chain employs TRBV7-3 and TRBJ2-3; TRBD2 agrees at 10 bases. With V trimmed by 5 bases and J by 5 bases, 10 bases remained unmatched. The germline V gene encodes CDR1 SGHTA and CDR2 FQGTGA. The CDR3 extends over 16 amino acids. In nucleotides, the CDR3 is TGTGCCAGCAGCCCGCAAGCGGGAGGGCCCGGAGATACGCAGTATTTT. Protein sequence: CASSPQAGGPGDTQYF.

The gene calls are TRBV19 and TRBJ2-3; possible D gene TRBD1, 6 bases. Trimming stripped 3 bases from V and 2 bases from J, with 24 bases between. Germline CDR1 reads LNHDA; CDR2 reads SQIVND (reference sequence). The CDR3 runs 19 residues. CDR3 nucleotides: TGTGCCAGTAGTATTCCCACAGGGACGACGGCCCACGTCACAGATACGCAGTATTTT. Protein sequence: CASSIPTGTTAHVTDTQYF.

This clone was observed a few times. This rearrangement joins TRBV15 to TRBJ1-4, with a weak D call TRBD1 (6 bases). Germline V gives CDR1 LNHNV, CDR2 YYDKDF (reference sequence). The CDR3 runs 16 residues. V shed 4 bases and J shed 5 bases, with 17 bases lying between them. Here the CDR3 reads CATSKAPGTKNEKLFF. CDR3 DNA: TGTGCCACCAGCAAGGCGCCGGGGACAAAAAATGAAAAACTGTTTTTT.

V gene TRBV27 combines with J gene TRBJ2-1, with 11 bases that match TRBD2. The CDR3 runs 14 residues. The germline V gene encodes CDR1 MNHEY and CDR2 SMNVEV (reference sequence). Trimming cost V 6 bases and J 5 bases; bases outside gene matches: 3. The chain's CDR3 is CASSPLAGDNEQFF. The CDR3 DNA follows: TGTGCCAGCAGCCCACTAGCGGGAGACAATGAGCAGTTCTTC.

This clone has a handful of counts. This sequence joins TRBV4-1 and TRBJ1-5; perhaps TRBD1 as D (5 bases). Germline V gene data show CDR1 as MGHRA and CDR2 as YSYEKL. CDR3 length equals 16 residues. Trimming pared 1 base from V and 6 bases from J, leaving 16 bases between. The CDR3 loop is CASSQGGGADGQPQHF. DNA of the CDR3: TGCGCCAGCAGCCAAGGTGGTGGGGCGGATGGTCAGCCCCAGCATTTT.

On this clone: This same CDR3 is encoded by further DNA sequences in the sample. The CDR3 region is CASSVVGTSGSADTQYF. The CDR3 DNA is TGTGCCAGCAGCGTAGTAGGGACTAGCGGGAGCGCAGATACGCAGTATTTT. This chain connects TRBV9 to TRBJ2-3, with TRBD2 identical over 14 bases. CDR3 length: 17 amino acids. The trim removed 0 bases at V and 4 bases at J, leaving 4 bases unmatched. Germline loops: CDR1 SGDLS, CDR2 YYNGEE. Variable domain in full (rest from reference TRBV9 and TRBJ2-3): DSGVTQTPKHLITATGQRVTLRCSPRSGDLSVYWYQQSLDQGLQFLIQYYNGEERAKGNILERFSAQQFPDLHSELNLSSLELGDSALYFCASSVVGTSGSADTQYFGPGTRLTVL.

The V and J genes are TRBV5-1 and TRBJ2-7; D may be TRBD2 (5 bases). Between the trimmed V and J ends, which lost 1 base and 2 bases, there was a span of 13 bases. Germline V gives CDR1 SGHRS, CDR2 YFSETQ. The CDR3 loop spans 15 amino acids. CDR3 sequence reads: CASSLNPAGAYEQYF. The CDR3 DNA is TGCGCCAGCAGCTTGAACCCTGCGGGTGCCTACGAGCAGTACTTC.

The chain has TRBV11-2 and TRBJ2-2; tentative D call: TRBD1 (5 bases). Germline assignment: CDR1 SGHAT and CDR2 FQNNGV. The ends were cut back, 5 bases at V and 3 bases at J, with 7 bases in the middle. CDR3 size: 13 residues. The CDR3 spells CASSLQDTGELFF. The CDR3 DNA follows: TGTGCCAGCAGCCTACAGGACACCGGGGAGCTGTTTTTT.

As DNA, the CDR3 is TGTGCCAGCAGCTTGGGGGGGACAGGACGGGAGCAGTACTTC. This codes for CASSLGGTGREQYF. The chain couples TRBV7-9 to TRBJ2-7; D perhaps matches TRBD1 (8 bases). The CDR3 is 14 residues long. From germline, CDR1 is SEHNR and CDR2 FQNEAQ (reference sequence). The V end was cut by 3 bases, the J end by 7 bases, with 16 bases between. Variable domain in full (rest from reference TRBV7-9 and TRBJ2-7): DTGVSQNPRHKITKRGQNVTFRCDPISEHNRLYWYRQTLGQGPEFLTYFQNEAQLEKSRLLSDRFSAERPKGSFSTLEIQRTEQGDSAMYLCASSLGGTGREQYFGPGTRLTVT.

This chain uses TRBV9 with TRBJ2-3, with D tentatively TRBD1 (10 bases). The CDR3 is 17 amino acids. In germline, CDR1 is SGDLS, CDR2 YYNGEE. The ends were cut back, 3 bases at V and 4 bases at J, with 21 bases in the middle. This chain's CDR3 is CASSARGGTGVADTQYF. The CDR3 nucleotides are TGTGCCAGCAGCGCGCGGGGGGGGACAGGGGTAGCAGATACGCAGTATTTT.

The J gene is TRBJ2-1, the V gene TRBV4-3; a possible D gene is TRBD2 (6 bases). Per germline, CDR1 LGHNA and CDR2 YSLEER. The CDR3 runs to 16 residues. Trimming shortened V by 1 base and J by 9 bases, and 19 bases separated the two germline ends. CDR3 region: CASSQVWDRAGPEQFF. In DNA form, the CDR3 reads TGCGCCAGCAGCCAAGTCTGGGACCGAGCGGGTCCTGAGCAGTTCTTC.

This chain links TRBV5-6 with TRBJ1-4, with 10 bases that match TRBD1. Trimming took 2 bases from V and 4 from J; bases not matched to a gene: 8. Looked up from germline, CDR1 is SGHDT and CDR2 is YYEEEE. This CDR3 has 17 residues. In nucleotides, the CDR3 is TGTGCCAGCAGCTTCACCGGGACAGGGGCCTTTAATGAAAAACTGTTTTTT. The encoded protein is CASSFTGTGAFNEKLFF.

This rearrangement joins TRBV13 to TRBJ2-1; the D gene is possibly TRBD1 (5 bases). The CDR3 is 13 amino acids. The V end was cut by 8 bases, the J end by 9 bases, with 17 bases between. The germline V gene encodes CDR1 PRHDT and CDR2 FYEKMQ (reference sequence). The CDR3 region is CASAWGSLVEQFF. The CDR3 DNA follows: TGTGCCAGCGCCTGGGGCAGCCTTGTTGAGCAGTTCTTC.

This clone came up a few times. The CDR3 nucleotides are TGTGCCAGCAGCGTGGAGACAGCCCGGGGGGGCTACACCTTC. It is translated as CASSVETARGGYTF. The genes are TRBV9 and TRBJ1-2; D might be TRBD1 (5 bases). The CDR3 sequence is 14 residues long. Trimming left V 2 bases short and J 8 bases short, with 16 bases between. CDR1 and CDR2 from the germline V gene are SGDLS and YYNGEE.

The table lists this clone with a count of one. The chain uses TRBV5-5 and TRBJ1-2; TRBD1 matches 9 bases. J lost 5 bases, V lost 3 bases, and 5 bases had no gene match. The V gene's germline CDR1 is SGHKS and CDR2 YYEKEE (reference sequence). The CDR3 length is 14 residues. CDR3 sequence (DNA): TGTGCCAGCAGCTCCGGACAGGGGCGATATGGCTACACCTTC. Its protein product is CASSSGQGRYGYTF.

The chain joins TRBV4-3 to TRBJ2-5; 7 bases fit TRBD1. V shed 1 base and J 5 bases; nucleotides not matched to a gene: 10. Germline V lookup: CDR1 LGHNA, CDR2 YSLEER. This CDR3 has 16 amino acids. This CDR3 reads CASSQGIGDSDETQYF. CDR3 DNA sequence: TGCGCCAGCAGCCAAGGTATCGGGGACAGTGATGAGACCCAGTACTTC.

This clone has just a few counts. The chain combines TRBV6-4 with TRBJ1-2, with TRBD1 as a possible D gene (6 bases). The CDR3 extends over 17 amino acids. The V end was cut by 7 bases, the J end by 1 base, with 22 bases between. Germline V gene data show CDR1 as MRHNA and CDR2 as SNTAGT. In nucleotides, the CDR3 is TGTGCCAGCATCCAGTGGCAGACAGGTCTTCATAACTATGGCTACACCTTC. It specifies CASIQWQTGLHNYGYTF.

The rearrangement uses TRBV7-8 and TRBJ2-5; TRBD2 matches 11 bases. V shed 3 bases and J 1 base; nucleotides not matched to a gene: 4. This CDR3 is built from 16 residues. Germline loops: CDR1 SGHVS, CDR2 FQNEAQ. CDR3 nucleotide sequence: TGTGCCAGCAGCTTCCGACTAGCGGGACCCCAAGAGACCCAGTACTTC. It translates to CASSFRLAGPQETQYF.

The V call is TRBV5-8, the J call TRBJ1-4, with D possibly matching TRBD1 (5 bases). The germline CDR1 and CDR2 sequences are SGHTS and YDEGEE. CDR3 size: 16 residues. Trimming shortened V by 0 bases and J by 4 bases, and 13 bases separated the two germline ends. CDR3 region: CASSLEIRAHNEKLFF. The CDR3 DNA is TGTGCCAGCAGCTTGGAGATCAGGGCCCATAATGAAAAACTGTTTTTT.

This clone has a single count. The chain links TRBV13 to TRBJ1-5; D call uncertain. Germline V gene sequence: CDR1 PRHDT, CDR2 FYEKMQ (reference sequence). V lost 5 bases, J lost 3 bases, and 11 bases lay in between. The CDR3 sequence is 14 residues long. The CDR3 protein is CASSAPGSNQPQHF. Written as DNA, the CDR3 is TGTGCCAGCAGCGCGCCGGGATCCAATCAGCCCCAGCATTTT. Drawing the rest from reference TRBV13 and TRBJ1-5, the complete variable domain is AAGVIQSPRHLIKEKRETATLKCYPIPRHDTVYWYQQGPGQDPQFLISFYEKMQSDKGSIPDRFSAQQFSDYHSELNMSSLELGDSALYFCASSAPGSNQPQHFGDGTRLSIL.

This clone was counted a single time. The gene calls are TRBV27 and TRBJ2-5, with 7 bases lining up with TRBD1. V lost 6 bases, J lost 5 bases, and 12 bases stayed unmatched. Germline CDR1 reads MNHEY; CDR2 reads SMNVEV (reference sequence). This CDR3 has 15 amino acids. The CDR3 DNA follows: TGTGCCAGCAGGGAGACAGGGACATATCGGGAGACCCAGTACTTC. Translation gives CASRETGTYRETQYF.

This clone was recorded only once. The J gene is TRBJ1-5, the V gene TRBV9, with 7 bases fitting TRBD1. The germline V gene encodes CDR1 SGDLS and CDR2 YYNGEE. The CDR3 extends over 15 amino acids. The junction had 7 bases not matched to a gene; V was cut back by 0 bases and J by 7 bases. CDR3 sequence (DNA): TGTGCCAGCAGCGTAGGGGGGACAGTTAGCCAGCCCCAGCATTTT. As protein: CASSVGGTVSQPQHF.

This clone was detected a few times. The chain employs TRBV9 and TRBJ2-5; possibly TRBD1 for D (5 bases). Germline-derived CDR1 and CDR2 are SGDLS and YYNGEE. V gave up 4 bases and J gave up 3 bases, with 13 bases separating them. The CDR3 contains 14 residues. The CDR3 DNA is TGTGCCAGCAGCCCGATTAGGGGCGAAGAGACCCAGTACTTC. It translates to CASSPIRGEETQYF.

The chain links TRBV29-1 to TRBJ2-1; 14 bases line up with TRBD2. The junction had 6 bases not matched to a gene; V was cut back by 4 bases and J by 7 bases. The CDR3 spans 15 residues. From germline, CDR1 is SQVTM and CDR2 ANQGSEA. The CDR3 loop reads CSVGVGLAGGNEQFF. The CDR3 region has the DNA TGCAGCGTTGGAGTCGGACTAGCGGGAGGAAATGAGCAGTTCTTC.

The genes are TRBV6-4 and TRBJ2-1, with 10 nucleotides matching TRBD1. This CDR3 is built from 14 residues. After removal of 4 bases from V and 6 bases from J, the junction contained 3 bases not matched to a gene. CDR1 and CDR2 (germline): MRHNA, SNTAGT. CDR3 DNA: TGTGCCAGCAGTGTCCGACAGGGGGCCAATGAGCAGTTCTTC. This gives the protein CASSVRQGANEQFF.